This record concerns one TCR beta chain sequence. The source of the sample is a study of early stage breast cancer tumors. V lost 6 bases and J 8 bases, leaving 13 bases between the germline ends. Germline CDR1 is MNHEY and CDR2 is SMNVEV (reference sequence). The CDR3 spans 13 residues. Sequencing used immunoSEQ multiplex PCR; TCRdb keeps in-frame clones, though not all of them. Of more than 55,000 clones in the sample, approximately 80% were seen once. This chain links TRBV27 with TRBJ1-4; no firm D call. This sequence originates from a person aged 35 to 50 with breast cancer. What was sequenced was blood. The CDR3 DNA follows: TGTGCCAGCAGCCGGATGGTGGGAGAAAAACTGTTTTTT. Protein sequence: CASSRMVGEKLFF.